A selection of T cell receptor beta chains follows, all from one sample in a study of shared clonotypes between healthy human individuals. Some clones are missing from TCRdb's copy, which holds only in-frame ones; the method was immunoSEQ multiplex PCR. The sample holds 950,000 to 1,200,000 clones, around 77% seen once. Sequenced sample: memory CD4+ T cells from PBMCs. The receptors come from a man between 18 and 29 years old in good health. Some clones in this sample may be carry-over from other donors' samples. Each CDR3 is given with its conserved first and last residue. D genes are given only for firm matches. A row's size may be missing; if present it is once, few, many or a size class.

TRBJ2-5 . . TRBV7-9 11 TGTGCCAGCAGCAACGGGGAGACCCAGTACTTC CASSNGETQYF
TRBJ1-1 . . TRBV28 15 TGTGCCAGCGCTAGCCCAGGGCACGCGAACACTGAAGCTTTCTTT CASASPGHANTEAFF
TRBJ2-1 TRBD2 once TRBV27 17 TGTGCCAGCAGTCCCCCAGCGGGAGCCTGGTTCGTCAATGAGCAGTTCTTC CASSPPAGAWFVNEQFF
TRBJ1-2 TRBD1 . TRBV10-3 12 TGTGCCATCAGTGAGTCAGGGGGCGGCTACACCTTC CAISESGGGYTF
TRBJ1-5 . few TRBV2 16 TGTGCCAGCAGTGACCGGCGGCCCTTGGGCAATCAGCCCCAGCATTTT CASSDRRPLGNQPQHF
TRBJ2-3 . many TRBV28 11 TGTGCGTTCGGGGGCACAGATACGCAGTATTTT CAFGGTDTQYF
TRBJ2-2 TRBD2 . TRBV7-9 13 TGTGCCAGCAGTCCGACTAGCGCCGGGGAGCTGTTTTTT CASSPTSAGELFF
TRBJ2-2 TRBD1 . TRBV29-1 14 TGCAGCGTGAAGGGGACAGCGAACACCGGGGAGCTGTTTTTT CSVKGTANTGELFF
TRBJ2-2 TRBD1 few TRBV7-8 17 TGTGCCAGCAGCCCCTCGACAGGGCTCCCCTACACCGGGGAGCTGTTTTTT CASSPSTGLPYTGELFF
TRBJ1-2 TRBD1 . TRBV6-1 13 TGTGCCAGTTGCAGGCAGGGGGAAGTTGTCTACACCTTC CASCRQGEVVYTF
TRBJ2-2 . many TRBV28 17 TGTGCCAGCAGTACAACCGGGACCCCCCGGGGCACCGGGGAGCTGTTTTTT CASSTTGTPRGTGELFF
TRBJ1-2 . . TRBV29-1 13 TGCAGCGTTGAAGGTATCCAGGGGTATGGCTACACCTTC CSVEGIQGYGYTF
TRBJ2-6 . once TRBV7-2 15 TGTGCCAGCAGCGCAGGTGGATCTGGGGCCAACGTCCTGACTTTC CASSAGGSGANVLTF
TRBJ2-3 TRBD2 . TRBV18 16 TGTGCCAGCTCACCACTTTCAGCGGGGCCCACAGATACGCAGTATTTT CASSPLSAGPTDTQYF
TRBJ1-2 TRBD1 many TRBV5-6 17 TGTGCCAGCAGCTTGGCCACAGGGGGGGTGTCTAACTATGGCTACACCTTC CASSLATGGVSNYGYTF
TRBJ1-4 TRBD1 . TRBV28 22 TGTGCCAGCAGTTTATGTTGGTTATTCGGTGGTAGGACAGGGTGTTCTAATGAAAAACTGTTTTTT CASSLCWLFGGRTGCSNEKLFF
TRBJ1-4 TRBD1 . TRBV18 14 TGTGCCAGCTCCCCCGGGACAGGCGATGAAAAACTGTTTTTT CASSPGTGDEKLFF
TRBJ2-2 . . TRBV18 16 TGTGCCAGCTCACCGTTGCAACTAGGGGGAACCGGGGAGCTGTTTTTT CASSPLQLGGTGELFF
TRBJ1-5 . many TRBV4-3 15 TGCGCCAGCAGCCAAGAGGGGCATAGCAATCAGCCCCAGCATTTT CASSQEGHSNQPQHF
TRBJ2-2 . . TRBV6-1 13 TGTGCCAGCAGTAGAGCCACCACCGGGGAGCTGTTTTTT CASSRATTGELFF
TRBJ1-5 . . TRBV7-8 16 TGTGCCAGCAGCTTAGAGTCAGGGTGGAGCAATCAGCCCCAGCATTTT CASSLESGWSNQPQHF
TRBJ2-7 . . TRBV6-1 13 TGTGCCAGCAGAGAAATACTAGTTTCCGAGCAGTACTTC CASREILVSEQYF
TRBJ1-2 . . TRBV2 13 TGTGCCAGCAGTGAAGAACTGATGAAGGGCTACACCTTC CASSEELMKGYTF
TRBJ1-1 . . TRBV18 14 TGTGCCAGCTCACCTAGTTCGGGGAACACTGAAGCTTTCTTT CASSPSSGNTEAFF
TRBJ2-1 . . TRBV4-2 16 TGTGCCAGCAGCCGGACAGATTCGGGAGACGCGAATGAGCAGTTCTTC CASSRTDSGDANEQFF
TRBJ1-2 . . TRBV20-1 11 TGCAGTGCTAGCAACCTCGTCGGCTACACCTTC CSASNLVGYTF
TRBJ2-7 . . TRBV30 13 TGTGCCTGGAGCCAGTGGGGGTCCTACGAGCAGTACTTC CAWSQWGSYEQYF
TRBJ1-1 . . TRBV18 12 TGTGCCAGCTCACCACCTGAGGGAGTCGCTTTCTTT CASSPPEGVAFF
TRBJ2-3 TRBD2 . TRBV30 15 TGTGCCTCGGGGAGCGGGAGCACGGTCACAGATACGCAGTATTTT CASGSGSTVTDTQYF
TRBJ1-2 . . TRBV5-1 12 TGCGCCAGCAGTGTTGAGGGGTATGGCTACACCTTC CASSVEGYGYTF
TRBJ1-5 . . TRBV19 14 TGTGCCAGTACCGCACGACAGCCCAATCAGCCCCAGCATTTT CASTARQPNQPQHF
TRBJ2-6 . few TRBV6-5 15 TGTGCCAGCAGTTACGCGGGCTCTGGGGCCAACGTCCTGACTTTC CASSYAGSGANVLTF
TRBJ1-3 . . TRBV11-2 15 TGTGCCAGCAGCCCGCGGCCAGGCTCTGGAAACACCATATATTTT CASSPRPGSGNTIYF
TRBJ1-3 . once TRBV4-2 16 TGTGCCAGCAGCCCTCTCGACCCGCAGGGGCGAAACACCATATATTTT CASSPLDPQGRNTIYF
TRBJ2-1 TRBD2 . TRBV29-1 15 TGCAGCGTTGTCCAAGGGACTACCAGCTACAATGAGCAGTTCTTC CSVVQGTTSYNEQFF
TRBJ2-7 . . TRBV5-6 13 TGTGCCAGCAGCTTGGTAGGGACCCACGAGCAGTACTTC CASSLVGTHEQYF
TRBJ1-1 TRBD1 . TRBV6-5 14 TGTGCCAGCAGTCCACCGGGACAGGGCACTGAAGCTTTCTTT CASSPPGQGTEAFF
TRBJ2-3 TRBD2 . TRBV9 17 TGTGCCAGCAGCGTAGCGACTAGCGGGAGTGGAGCAGATACGCAGTATTTT CASSVATSGSGADTQYF
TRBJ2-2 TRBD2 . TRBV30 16 TGTGCCTGGAGTGTGGGACTATTCGGCGACACCGGGGAGCTGTTTTTT CAWSVGLFGDTGELFF
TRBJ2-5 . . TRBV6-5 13 TGTGCCAGCAGATTTGACGGAGAAGAGACCCAGTACTTC CASRFDGEETQYF
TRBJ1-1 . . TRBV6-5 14 TGTGCCAGCAGTTACCAAGGGGAGGGCACTGAAGCTTTCTTT CASSYQGEGTEAFF
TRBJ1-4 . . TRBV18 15 TGTGCCAGCTCACTACATACAGGATCTAATGAAAAACTGTTTTTT CASSLHTGSNEKLFF
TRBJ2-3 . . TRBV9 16 TGTGCCAGCAGCGTAGGAACTAACTCGCGACTCGATACGCAGTATTTT CASSVGTNSRLDTQYF
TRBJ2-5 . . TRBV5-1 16 TGCGCCAGCAGCTTGGATCCCGCAGTGGCGGGTGAGACCCAGTACTTC CASSLDPAVAGETQYF
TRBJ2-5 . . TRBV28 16 TGTGCCAGCAGTTTCCCTCGTAATACAAACCAAGAGACCCAGTACTTC CASSFPRNTNQETQYF
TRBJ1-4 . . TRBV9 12 TGTGCCAGCAGCTCCCCGGATGAAAAACTGTTTTTT CASSSPDEKLFF
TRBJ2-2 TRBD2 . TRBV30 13 TGTGCCTTTCGGACTAGTCTACCCGGGGAGCTGTTTTTT CAFRTSLPGELFF
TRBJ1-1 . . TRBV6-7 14 TGTGCCAGCAGTTACTCCAGACAGAACACTGAAGCTTTCTTT CASSYSRQNTEAFF
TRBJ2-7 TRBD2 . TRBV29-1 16 TGCAGCGTTGTCGGGTCCGGCGGGAGGGGATCCTACGAGCAGTACTTC CSVVGSGGRGSYEQYF
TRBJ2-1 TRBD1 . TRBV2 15 TGTGCCAGCAGCCAGGGACAGGGTTCTTACAATGAGCAGTTCTTC CASSQGQGSYNEQFF
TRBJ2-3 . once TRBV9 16 TGTGCCAGCAGCGTAGCCCAAGGTAGCTGGTCAGATACGCAGTATTTT CASSVAQGSWSDTQYF
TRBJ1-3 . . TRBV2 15 TGTGCCAGCAGCCCCCTGACAGGCTCTGGAAACACCATATATTTT CASSPLTGSGNTIYF
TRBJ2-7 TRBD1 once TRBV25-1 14 TGTGCCAGCGTAACAGGGGGCCCCACCTACGAGCAGTACTTC CASVTGGPTYEQYF
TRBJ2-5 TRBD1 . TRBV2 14 TGTGCCAGCAGTGGCGGGACAGGGCGAGAGACCCAGTACTTC CASSGGTGRETQYF